Below are 13 T cell receptor beta chains sequenced from a single sample in a study of T-cell reconstitution after alpha-beta-depleted transplantation in children. As it was prepared, the TCRbeta library received unique molecular identifiers. TCRdb recomputed calls from the PCR reads with MiXCR, one row per CDR3 protein. The data hold 200,000 to 250,000 distinct CDR3 sequences, with about 12% observed a single time. The sample here was PBMCs from the stem cell graft donor, taken from the stem cell graft. The receptors come from a human donor who donated a stem cell graft to a child with acute lymphoblastic leukemia.

The chain carries TRBV7-2 and TRBJ2-7, with TRBD1 identical over 9 bases. V lost 4 bases and J lost 4; bases outside the gene matches: 5. The CDR3 extends over 14 amino acids. Germline CDR1 and CDR2: SGHTA and FQGNSA. This CDR3 is CASSSRTGEYEQYF. As DNA, the CDR3 is TGTGCCAGCAGCTCAAGGACAGGGGAATACGAGCAGTACTTC.

Worth noting for this clonotype: Since a much larger clone is just one base distant, this may be a read error. J is TRBJ2-4 and V is TRBV5-1; D is undetermined. The CDR3 extends over 15 amino acids. Germline CDR1 and CDR2: SGHRS and YFSETQ. The CDR3 spells CASSLSVGTANSQYF. The CDR3 nucleotides are TGCGCCAGCAGCTTGTCCGTGGGAACTGCGAACAGTCAGTACTTC.

This clonotype has ten or more counts. V gene TRBV5-1 combines with J gene TRBJ1-4; D possibly corresponds to TRBD1 (5 bases). Germline V gene sequence: CDR1 SGHRS, CDR2 YFSETQ. CDR3 length equals 13 residues. The germline V and J ends were trimmed by 4 bases and 7 bases, with 11 bases remaining between them. The CDR3 DNA sequence: TGCGCCAGCAGCGAAGGACATATTGAAAAACTGTTTTTT. This translates into CASSEGHIEKLFF.

This clonotype was detected many times. The chain carries TRBV6-1 and TRBJ1-3, with unresolved D. The germline V gene has CDR1 MNHNS and CDR2 SASEGT. The V gene lost 8 bases and the J gene lost 0 bases, with 8 bases spanning the gap. The CDR3 runs 13 residues. Written as DNA, the CDR3 is TGTGCCAGCGGGGTTTACTCTGGAAACACCATATATTTT. Residues: CASGVYSGNTIYF.

This clonotype was observed at least ten times. The chain employs TRBV2 and TRBJ1-4; the D is unclear. The V and J ends lost 10 bases and 4 bases respectively, with 16 bases between them. The CDR3 sequence is 14 residues long. From germline, CDR1 is SNHLY and CDR2 FYNNEI. The CDR3 region has the DNA TGTGCCAACTCCCCGGGGTCGAGTAATGAAAAACTGTTTTTT. Protein product: CANSPGSSNEKLFF.

There are many counts of this clonotype. This chain connects TRBV5-1 to TRBJ2-2; 7 bases map to TRBD1. The J segment lost 2 bases and the V segment lost 6 bases, leaving 13 bases of the junction unmatched. The CDR3 has 17 residues. In germline, CDR1 is SGHRS, CDR2 YFSETQ. The CDR3 loop is CASIPQPGGRNTGELFF. The CDR3 DNA is TGCGCCAGCATACCCCAGCCAGGGGGAAGAAACACCGGGGAGCTGTTTTTT.

This clonotype came up many times. The rearrangement uses TRBV10-3 and TRBJ2-7; D could derive from TRBD1 or TRBD2 (7 bases each). Germline V lookup: CDR1 ENHRY, CDR2 SYGVKD. The ends were cut back, 6 bases at V and 2 bases at J, with 14 bases in the middle. The CDR3 totals 14 residues. The DNA for the CDR3 is TGTGCCATCAGGAGCGGGACAGAGGCCTACGAGCAGTACTTC. Its protein is CAIRSGTEAYEQYF.

The genes are TRBV4-3 and TRBJ2-7; 8 bases map to TRBD1. The CDR3 length is 16 residues. The V gene end was trimmed by 0 bases and the J gene end by 5 bases; junction bases not matched to a gene: 9. Germline assignment: CDR1 LGHNA and CDR2 YSLEER. For the CDR3, the DNA is TGCGCCAGCAGCCAAGATATTCCGGCAGGGGGCCACGAGCAGTACTTC. This encodes CASSQDIPAGGHEQYF.

This clonotype appeared many times. This chain connects TRBV11-1 to TRBJ1-1; the match to TRBD1 covers 8 bases. Germline V CDR1 and CDR2: SGHAT, FQDESV (reference sequence). V gave up 4 bases and J gave up 6 bases; unmatched junction bases: 10. The CDR3 covers 15 residues. Written as DNA, the CDR3 is TGTGCCAGCAGCTGGCGGGCAGGGGGCCTCGCTGAAGCTTTCTTT. It specifies CASSWRAGGLAEAFF.

This clonotype appeared many times. The chain couples TRBV5-6 to TRBJ2-1; D not resolved. V was clipped by 4 bases and J by 4 bases, with 15 bases between them. CDR1 SGHDT and CDR2 YYEEEE come from the germline V gene. The CDR3 covers 15 residues. The CDR3 region has the DNA TGTGCCAGCAGCGGATATTCCCCCCCTTACAATGAGCAGTTCTTC. As protein: CASSGYSPPYNEQFF. The complete variable domain, with remaining parts taken from reference TRBV5-6 and TRBJ2-1, reads DAGVTQSPTHLIKTRGQQVTLRCSPKSGHDTVSWYQQALGQGPQFIFQYYEEEERQRGNFPDRFSGHQFPNYSSELNVNALLLGDSALYLCASSGYSPPYNEQFFGPGTRLTVL.

This clonotype was detected many times. J is TRBJ1-1 and V is TRBV20-1; maybe TRBD1 (6 bases). Trimming removed 8 bases at V and 1 base at J, with 20 bases between. CDR1 and CDR2 from the germline V gene are DFQATT and SNEGSKA (reference sequence). This CDR3 is 15 amino acids long. As DNA, the CDR3 is TGCAGTCCAAAAACCGGACAGATAACGAACACTGAAGCTTTCTTT. Protein sequence: CSPKTGQITNTEAFF.

This clonotype was detected many times. The gene calls are TRBV24-1 and TRBJ2-1; 9 bases fit TRBD2. Germline CDR1 and CDR2: KGHDR and SFDVKD. J lost 8 bases, V lost 3 bases, and 10 bases had no gene match. The CDR3 has 16 amino acids. CDR3 amino acids: CATSDGTGTSIDEQFF. CDR3 nucleotide sequence: TGTGCCACCAGTGATGGGACCGGGACTAGCATCGATGAGCAGTTCTTC.

This clonotype was counted at least ten times. J is TRBJ1-2 and V is TRBV6-2 or TRBV6-3; TRBD1 might be the D (5 bases). Germline loops: CDR1 MNHEY, CDR2 SVGEGT. Trimming took off 6 bases at V and 3 bases at J, with 11 bases between the two ends. The CDR3 extends over 13 amino acids. CDR3 residues: CASRIQGDYGYTF. CDR3 in DNA: TGTGCCAGCAGGATTCAGGGAGACTATGGCTACACCTTC.